This TCR beta chain was identified in a study of blood T cells in healthy people across ages. A sample-barcoded 5' primer and a J-beta primer mix were used in a second PCR of about 6 to 11 cycles. MiXCR was run by TCRdb on the 5' RACE reads, yielding one entry per CDR3 protein. The top ten clones hold around a fifth of a sample with around 940,000 distinct CDR3 sequences, roughly 51% of them seen once. The V and J ends lost 4 bases and 2 bases respectively, with 12 bases between them. The CDR3 has 15 amino acids. The germline V gene encodes CDR1 KGHDR and CDR2 SFDVKD. The sequencing sample was made of blood. The clonotype comes from an older woman in good health. The chain has TRBV24-1 and TRBJ2-3; maybe TRBD1 (5 bases). The CDR3 loop is CATSDRTTPTDTQYF. CDR3 coding DNA: TGTGCCACCAGTGACAGGACAACTCCCACAGATACGCAGTATTTT.